One and the same sample provided the 30 T cell receptor beta chains below, sequenced in a study of shared T cell receptors in the human thymus. Profiling relied on immunoSEQ multiplex PCR, and the TCRdb table lists in-frame clones only, not all of them. The sample records around 730,000 clones, approximately 85% being singletons. A further study also used this sample, focusing on human thymus T cells.

Material for sequencing was thymocytes. The receptors come from a girl under three years old with a congenital heart defect.

V and J are TRBV29-1 and TRBJ2-1; 9 positions agree with TRBD1. The V and J ends lost 0 bases and 1 base, in that order; junction bases with no gene match: 19. Germline values: CDR1 SQVTM, CDR2 ANQGSEA. The CDR3 loop spans 21 amino acids. For the CDR3, the DNA is TGCAGCGTTGAAGATCCTTGTAATGGGACAGGGAAACTCATTTCCTACAATGAGCAGTTCTTC. Its protein is CSVEDPCNGTGKLISYNEQFF.

The V gene is TRBV7-9, the J gene TRBJ2-7, with D hard to call. V lost 6 bases and J 7 bases, leaving 19 bases between the germline ends. The CDR3 is 14 amino acids. Looked up from germline, CDR1 is SEHNR and CDR2 is FQNEAQ (reference sequence). CDR3 protein: CASSGLPTLGEQYF. CDR3 nucleotide sequence: TGTGCCAGCAGTGGGCTTCCTACCCTTGGGGAGCAGTACTTC.

With regard to this clone: The same CDR3 arises from other DNA sequences in this sample as well. This sequence joins TRBV5-1 and TRBJ2-5; possibly TRBD1 for D (6 bases). V was trimmed by 1 base and J by 5 bases, leaving 6 bases between them. Germline CDR1 reads SGHRS; CDR2 reads YFSETQ. The CDR3 extends over 12 amino acids. The CDR3 DNA reads TGCGCCAGCAGCTTGACAGGGGAGACCCAGTACTTC. Translating it yields CASSLTGETQYF.

The V gene is TRBV2, the J gene TRBJ1-2, with D unresolved. This CDR3 spans 18 amino acids. From germline, CDR1 is SNHLY and CDR2 FYNNEI. V lost 3 bases to trimming and J lost 5 bases, with 25 bases between them. In DNA, the CDR3 is TGTGCCAGCAGTGAGCAATTAGGAAGGCAGCGTGGCCCTTATGGCTACACCTTC. Translated: CASSEQLGRQRGPYGYTF.

This chain connects TRBV5-1 to TRBJ2-7; D gene uncertain. This CDR3 contains 16 residues. With 0 bases removed from V and 0 bases from J, the gap between germline ends came to 13 bases. Looked up from germline, CDR1 is SGHRS and CDR2 is YFSETQ. As DNA, the CDR3 is TGCGCCAGCAGCTTGGCCCCGGTCCTGAGCTCCTACGAGCAGTACTTC. Amino acid sequence: CASSLAPVLSSYEQYF. Full variable domain (missing parts from reference TRBV5-1 and TRBJ2-7): KAGVTQTPRYLIKTRGQQVTLSCSPISGHRSVSWYQQTPGQGLQFLFEYFSETQRNKGNFPGRFSGRQFSNSRSEMNVSTLELGDSALYLCASSLAPVLSSYEQYFGPGTRLTVT.

The chain has TRBV5-1 and TRBJ2-7; TRBD1 matches 11 bases. The germline V gene encodes CDR1 SGHRS and CDR2 YFSETQ. The CDR3 has 17 amino acids. With 4 bases clipped from V and 3 bases from J, the junction kept 12 bases outside the gene matches. CDR3 loop: CASSRDPDRGRFYEQYF. The DNA for the CDR3 is TGCGCCAGCAGCCGTGACCCGGACAGGGGGCGATTCTACGAGCAGTACTTC.

This chain joins TRBV15 and TRBJ1-4; tentatively, D is TRBD1 (5 bases). This CDR3 spans 14 amino acids. V lost 1 base and J lost 4, with 7 bases in between. Germline V CDR1 and CDR2: LNHNV, YYDKDF (reference sequence). CDR3 DNA sequence: TGTGCCACCAGCAGAGTCAGGGATAATGAAAAACTGTTTTTT. Translated: CATSRVRDNEKLFF. The full variable domain, its missing parts supplied by reference TRBV15 and TRBJ1-4, is DAMVIQNPRYQVTQFGKPVTLSCSQTLNHNVMYWYQQKSSQAPKLLFHYYDKDFNNEADTPDNFQSRRPNTSFCFLDIRSPGLGDTAMYLCATSRVRDNEKLFFGSGTQLSVL.

The V and J genes are TRBV5-4 and TRBJ1-6; tentative D call: TRBD1 (6 bases). The germline gives CDR1 SGHNT, CDR2 YYREEE (reference sequence). This CDR3 region has 14 residues. The V and J ends lost 5 bases and 8 bases respectively, with 14 bases between them. The CDR3, as DNA: TGTGCCAGCAGAACCTACAGGGTTTATTCACCCCTCCACTTT. This translates into CASRTYRVYSPLHF.

This rearrangement joins TRBV5-1 to TRBJ2-7; D is ambiguous. The CDR3 extends over 15 amino acids. The germline V gene encodes CDR1 SGHRS and CDR2 YFSETQ. The V end lost 4 bases, the J end lost 2 bases, and 16 bases lay between the germline ends. CDR3 nucleotides: TGCGCCAGCAGCCCGAAAGGAGTTACCACCTACGAGCAGTACTTC. Encoded protein: CASSPKGVTTYEQYF.

This clone was detected only once. This rearrangement joins TRBV5-1 to TRBJ1-1; D not resolved. The CDR3 covers 15 residues. Germline-derived CDR1 and CDR2 are SGHRS and YFSETQ. Trimming pared 2 bases from V and 4 bases from J, leaving 15 bases between. The CDR3 region has the DNA TGCGCCAGCAGCTTCGGGTTCCCAATGAGCACTGAAGCTTTCTTT. Its translation is CASSFGFPMSTEAFF.

This clone was detected a few times. This chain joins TRBV9 and TRBJ2-2, with 8 bases matching TRBD1. Trimming cost V 4 bases and J 5 bases; bases outside gene matches: 10. Germline CDR1 is SGDLS and CDR2 is YYNGEE. This CDR3 has 16 amino acids. The CDR3 sequence is CASSPGQGDPTGELFF. In nucleotides, the CDR3 is TGTGCCAGCAGCCCAGGACAGGGCGACCCTACCGGGGAGCTGTTTTTT.

This clone was seen only once. The chain links TRBV28 to TRBJ1-5; D is unclear. This CDR3 spans 12 amino acids. V shed 7 bases and J shed 10 bases, with 14 bases lying between them. The germline gives CDR1 MDHEN, CDR2 SYDVKM. The CDR3 coding sequence is TGTGCCAGCACTGTTTCTCGGTCACCCCAGCATTTT. It is translated as CASTVSRSPQHF.

V gene TRBV4-1 combines with J gene TRBJ1-2; 11 bases are a match to TRBD1. This CDR3 contains 15 residues. Germline values: CDR1 MGHRA, CDR2 YSYEKL. V shed 2 bases, J shed 11 bases, and the junction held 10 bases outside the gene matches. DNA of the CDR3: TGCGCCAGCAGCCAAACAAGCCGGGACAGGGGGGGATACACCTTC. Translated, it gives CASSQTSRDRGGYTF.

The count of this clone is one. V usage is TRBV5-1 and J usage is TRBJ1-2; D possibly corresponds to TRBD1 (5 bases). Trimming took off 0 bases at V and 2 bases at J, with 14 bases between the two ends. Germline-derived CDR1 and CDR2 are SGHRS and YFSETQ. This CDR3 has 16 amino acids. CDR3 nucleotide sequence: TGCGCCAGCAGCTTGGTTCAGGGAATTCGAAACTATGGCTACACCTTC. Translating it yields CASSLVQGIRNYGYTF.

V is TRBV5-1 and J is TRBJ2-5; 7 bases are shared with TRBD1. The V segment lost 6 bases and the J segment 6 bases; nucleotides outside the gene matches: 8. The CDR3 is made up of 13 amino acids. From germline, CDR1 is SGHRS and CDR2 YFSETQ. CDR3 loop: CASNTGEKKTQYF. CDR3 coding DNA: TGCGCCAGCAATACAGGGGAGAAGAAGACCCAGTACTTC.

The CDR3 region is CASSVGQGIGRSAKNIQYF. CDR3 bases: TGTGCCAGCTCTGTTGGACAGGGGATTGGACGGTCGGCCAAAAACATTCAGTACTTC. The V call is TRBV28, the J call TRBJ2-4; 9 nucleotides match TRBD1. The V and J ends lost 8 bases and 1 base, in that order; junction bases with no gene match: 18. The germline CDR1 and CDR2 sequences are MDHEN and SYDVKM. This CDR3 comprises 19 residues.

In this sample, this clone turned up once. V gene TRBV6-1 combines with J gene TRBJ1-6, with D hard to call. The CDR3 is 12 residues long. Germline values: CDR1 MNHNS, CDR2 SASEGT. V was clipped by 6 bases and J by 6 bases, with 6 bases between them. The CDR3 nucleotides read TGTGCCAGCAGGGAGGGTAATTCACCCCTCCACTTT. Translating it yields CASREGNSPLHF.

The chain combines TRBV28 with TRBJ2-7; 9 nucleotides agree with TRBD1. Germline CDR1 reads MDHEN; CDR2 reads SYDVKM. Germline trimming cut 8 bases from V and 2 bases from J; bases unmatched to any gene: 7. The CDR3 spans 14 residues. The DNA for the CDR3 is TGTGCCAGCCGAAGGGGACAGGGAGCCTACGAGCAGTACTTC. This encodes CASRRGQGAYEQYF. Together with reference TRBV28 and TRBJ2-7, the CDR3 gives the full variable domain: DVKVTQSSRYLVKRTGEKVFLECVQDMDHENMFWYRQDPGLGLRLIYFSYDVKMKEKGDIPEGYSVSREKKERFSLILESASTNQTSMYLCASRRGQGAYEQYFGPGTRLTVT.

The V gene is TRBV27, the J gene TRBJ2-7, with 7 bases identical to TRBD1. Germline V gene lookup returns CDR1 MNHEY and CDR2 SMNVEV (reference sequence). Losses at the gene ends were 3 bases for V and 2 bases for J; bases not matched to a gene: 7. CDR3 length: 15 residues. The CDR3 reads CASSFKAGGPYEQYF. The CDR3 bases are TGTGCCAGCAGTTTTAAGGCAGGGGGTCCCTACGAGCAGTACTTC.

The chain employs TRBV5-1 and TRBJ2-5, with a tentative D call TRBD1 (6 bases). The J call may be in error: the DNA end matches TRBJ2-7 better. This CDR3 region has 15 residues. CDR1 is SGHRS and CDR2 is YFSETQ in the germline V gene. CDR3 amino acids: CASSSQGPSSYEQYF. CDR3 in DNA: TGCGCCAGCAGCTCGCAGGGGCCGAGCTCCTACGAGCAGTACTTC.

This rearrangement joins TRBV7-9 to TRBJ1-1; D not resolved. Germline V lookup: CDR1 SEHNR, CDR2 FQNEAQ (reference sequence). The CDR3 is made up of 13 amino acids. The V end was cut by 1 base, the J end by 4 bases, with 7 bases between. In nucleotides, the CDR3 is TGTGCCAGCAGCTTAGAGCGAGGCACTGAAGCTTTCTTT. Translating it yields CASSLERGTEAFF.

V gene TRBV2 combines with J gene TRBJ2-7; D might be TRBD1 (5 bases). V dropped 8 bases and J dropped 2 bases, with 10 bases sitting between them. From germline, CDR1 is SNHLY and CDR2 FYNNEI. The CDR3 consists of 12 residues. CDR3 DNA sequence: TGTGCCAGCGGGCAGGGAACCTACGAGCAGTACTTC. It yields the protein CASGQGTYEQYF.

V and J are TRBV5-1 and TRBJ2-5, with 7 bases matching TRBD2. The V gene's germline CDR1 is SGHRS and CDR2 YFSETQ. The V gene end was trimmed by 2 bases and the J gene end by 1 base; junction bases not matched to a gene: 11. The CDR3 totals 17 residues. The CDR3: CASSLHYGTTIQETQYF. DNA of the CDR3: TGCGCCAGCAGCTTACACTATGGGACTACGATCCAAGAGACCCAGTACTTC. Looking up the rest from reference TRBV5-1 and TRBJ2-5 gives the full variable domain: KAGVTQTPRYLIKTRGQQVTLSCSPISGHRSVSWYQQTPGQGLQFLFEYFSETQRNKGNFPGRFSGRQFSNSRSEMNVSTLELGDSALYLCASSLHYGTTIQETQYFGPGTRLLVL.

The CDR3 here is CAWMRPSSGNTIYF. DNA for the CDR3: TGTGCCTGGATGCGGCCGAGCTCTGGAAACACCATATATTTT. The V and J genes are TRBV30 and TRBJ1-3; D is unresolved. From germline, CDR1 is GTSNPN and CDR2 SVGIG (reference sequence). The CDR3 is 14 amino acids. V lost 4 bases, J lost 0 bases, and 10 bases lay in between.

The chain employs TRBV28 and TRBJ1-1, with D tentatively TRBD1 (5 bases). This CDR3 has 16 amino acids. Germline assignment: CDR1 MDHEN and CDR2 SYDVKM. Trimming removed 4 bases at V and 5 bases at J, with 20 bases between. The CDR3 DNA reads as TGTGCCAGCAGTTGGTGGGGGGAGGGGCCGTGGACTGAAGCTTTCTTT. Residues: CASSWWGEGPWTEAFF.

V gene TRBV4-1 combines with J gene TRBJ2-1, with D maybe TRBD2 (6 bases). The CDR3 runs to 13 residues. The V and J ends lost 3 bases and 6 bases respectively, with 9 bases between them. Germline loops: CDR1 MGHRA, CDR2 YSYEKL. Here the CDR3 reads CASSQAGGNEQFF. In DNA form, the CDR3 reads TGCGCCAGCAGCCAGGCCGGGGGCAATGAGCAGTTCTTC.

V gene TRBV9 combines with J gene TRBJ2-3; TRBD1 agrees at 8 bases. This CDR3 has 17 residues. Germline values: CDR1 SGDLS, CDR2 YYNGEE. V lost 2 bases, J lost 0 bases, and 8 bases stayed unmatched. The chain's CDR3 is CASSVSRDRTSTDTQYF. DNA for the CDR3: TGTGCCAGCAGCGTGAGCCGGGACAGGACTAGCACAGATACGCAGTATTTT. The whole variable domain, remainder taken from reference TRBV9 and TRBJ2-3, is DSGVTQTPKHLITATGQRVTLRCSPRSGDLSVYWYQQSLDQGLQFLIQYYNGEERAKGNILERFSAQQFPDLHSELNLSSLELGDSALYFCASSVSRDRTSTDTQYFGPGTRLTVL.

The rearrangement links TRBV7-6 to TRBJ1-4, with D uncertain. From germline, CDR1 is SGHVS and CDR2 FNYEAQ. This CDR3 has 15 amino acids. With 0 bases removed from V and 8 bases from J, the gap between germline ends came to 13 bases. CDR3 sequence reads: CASSLAPERGEKLFF. The CDR3 DNA sequence: TGTGCCAGCAGCTTAGCGCCGGAAAGAGGGGAAAAACTGTTTTTT.

The gene calls are TRBV4-3 and TRBJ1-4, with 7 bases that match TRBD1. CDR3 size: 16 residues. J was trimmed by 4 bases and V by 4 bases; bases with no gene match: 9. Germline V gene lookup returns CDR1 LGHNA and CDR2 YSLEER. CDR3 coding DNA: TGCGCCAGCAGCCTGACAGGGCCTCCGGGTAATGAAAAACTGTTTTTT. It codes for CASSLTGPPGNEKLFF.

The chain combines TRBV29-1 with TRBJ1-2, with D maybe TRBD1 (5 bases). V was shortened by 6 bases and J by 2 bases, with 13 bases between the two germline ends. The CDR3 has 13 residues. CDR1 SQVTM and CDR2 ANQGSEA come from the germline V gene. This CDR3 reads CSVHHWGNYGYTF. The CDR3 DNA follows: TGCAGCGTGCACCACTGGGGCAACTATGGCTACACCTTC.